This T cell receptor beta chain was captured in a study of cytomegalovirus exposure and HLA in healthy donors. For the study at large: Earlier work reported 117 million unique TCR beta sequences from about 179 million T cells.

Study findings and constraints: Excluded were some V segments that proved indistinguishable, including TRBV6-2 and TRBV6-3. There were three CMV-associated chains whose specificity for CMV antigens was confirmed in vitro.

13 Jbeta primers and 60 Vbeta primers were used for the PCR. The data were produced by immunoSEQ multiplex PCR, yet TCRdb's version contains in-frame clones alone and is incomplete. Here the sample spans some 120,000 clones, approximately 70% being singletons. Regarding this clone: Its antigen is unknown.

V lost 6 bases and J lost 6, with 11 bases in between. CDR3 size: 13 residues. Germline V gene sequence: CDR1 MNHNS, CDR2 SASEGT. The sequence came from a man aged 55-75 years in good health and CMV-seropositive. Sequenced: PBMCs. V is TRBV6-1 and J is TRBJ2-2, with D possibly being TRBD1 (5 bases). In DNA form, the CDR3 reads TGTGCCAGCAGGACCTGGGGCTCCGGGGAGCTGTTTTTT. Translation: CASRTWGSGELFF.